This is a list of T cell receptor beta chains from one sample in a study of T cells in Graves' hyperthyroidism and ophthalmopathy. TCRdb recomputed calls from the multiplex PCR reads with MiXCR, one row per CDR3 protein. The table has 150,000 to 200,000 distinct CDR3 sequences, about 17% seen once. Material for sequencing was blood. The source is a woman between 45 and 60 years old with Graves' hyperthyroidism. The CDR3 runs from the conserved cysteine through the conserved F or W. Fields, in order: clone size, D gene, J gene, V gene, CDR3 protein, CDR3 DNA. D genes are given only for firm matches. Not all rows give a size; the values are once, few, many and, for expanded clones, a class.

clone_size: many; d_call: TRBD1; j_call: TRBJ1-3; v_call: TRBV2; cdr3_aa: CATSDPRSTGDNGNTIYF; cdr3_nt: TGTGCCACCTCGGACCCCCGGTCCACAGGGGATAATGGAAACACCATATATTTT
clone_size: many; d_call: .; j_call: TRBJ1-2; v_call: TRBV27; cdr3_aa: CASGAGLNYGYTF; cdr3_nt: TGTGCCAGCGGGGCAGGTCTTAACTATGGCTACACCTTC
clone_size: many; d_call: .; j_call: TRBJ2-2; v_call: TRBV6-1; cdr3_aa: CASRGGPGELFF; cdr3_nt: TGTGCCAGCAGAGGTGGTCCGGGGGAGCTGTTTTTT
clone_size: many; d_call: .; j_call: TRBJ2-3; v_call: TRBV10-1; cdr3_aa: CASSESLVGDTSTDTQYF; cdr3_nt: TGCGCCAGCAGTGAGTCCCTAGTCGGGGATACTAGCACAGATACGCAGTATTTT
clone_size: many; d_call: TRBD2; j_call: TRBJ2-1; v_call: TRBV7-2; cdr3_aa: CASSFSGGNEQFF; cdr3_nt: TGTGCCAGCAGCTTTAGCGGGGGGAATGAGCAGTTCTTC
clone_size: many; d_call: .; j_call: TRBJ2-5; v_call: TRBV20-1; cdr3_aa: CSGRRRETQYF; cdr3_nt: TGCAGTGGAAGAAGGCGTGAGACCCAGTACTTC
clone_size: .; d_call: .; j_call: TRBJ1-1; v_call: TRBV20-1; cdr3_aa: CSAQGNTEAFF; cdr3_nt: TGCAGTGCGCAAGGGAACACTGAAGCTTTCTTT
clone_size: few; d_call: .; j_call: TRBJ2-1; v_call: TRBV7-3; cdr3_aa: CASSLMRNNEQFF; cdr3_nt: TGTGCCAGCAGCTTAATGAGGAACAATGAGCAGTTCTTC
clone_size: few; d_call: .; j_call: TRBJ2-3; v_call: TRBV5-5; cdr3_aa: CASSLLRTSTDTQYF; cdr3_nt: TGTGCCAGCAGCTTGTTGAGGACTAGCACAGATACGCAGTATTTT
clone_size: once; d_call: .; j_call: TRBJ2-5; v_call: TRBV29-1; cdr3_aa: CSVEIAAHQETQYF; cdr3_nt: TGCAGCGTTGAGATAGCGGCCCACCAAGAGACCCAGTACTTC
clone_size: many; d_call: .; j_call: TRBJ1-5; v_call: TRBV19; cdr3_aa: CASSISAVPQHF; cdr3_nt: TGTGCCAGTAGTATCTCCGCGGTGCCCCAGCATTTT
clone_size: many; d_call: .; j_call: TRBJ1-5; v_call: TRBV5-1; cdr3_aa: CASSFEGNQPQHF; cdr3_nt: TGCGCCAGCAGCTTCGAAGGGAATCAGCCCCAGCATTTT
clone_size: many; d_call: .; j_call: TRBJ2-3; v_call: TRBV5-1; cdr3_aa: CASRGQVHGTDTQYF; cdr3_nt: TGCGCCAGCAGGGGACAAGTCCACGGCACAGATACGCAGTATTTT
clone_size: .; d_call: TRBD2; j_call: TRBJ2-3; v_call: TRBV2; cdr3_aa: CASMGVAGNYGTQYF; cdr3_nt: TGTGCCAGCATGGGGGTAGCGGGTAACTACGGTACGCAGTATTTT
clone_size: .; d_call: TRBD1; j_call: TRBJ1-6; v_call: TRBV6-5; cdr3_aa: CASSYDRGGNSPLHF; cdr3_nt: TGTGCCAGCAGTTACGACAGGGGAGGCAATTCACCCCTCCACTTT
clone_size: many; d_call: .; j_call: TRBJ1-5; v_call: TRBV20-1; cdr3_aa: CSVLVSNQPQHF; cdr3_nt: TGCAGTGTCCTGGTTAGCAATCAGCCCCAGCATTTT
clone_size: many; d_call: .; j_call: TRBJ1-1; v_call: TRBV4-3; cdr3_aa: CASSLRAGGDTEAFF; cdr3_nt: TGCGCCAGCAGCCTACGGGCTGGGGGGGACACTGAAGCTTTCTTT
clone_size: many; d_call: .; j_call: TRBJ1-1; v_call: TRBV7-9; cdr3_aa: CASSLKGLDTEAFF; cdr3_nt: TGTGCCAGCAGCTTAAAAGGGTTGGACACTGAAGCTTTCTTT
clone_size: many; d_call: .; j_call: TRBJ2-3; v_call: TRBV15; cdr3_aa: CATSRDSLGDGDTQYF; cdr3_nt: TGTGCCACCAGCAGAGATTCCTTAGGGGATGGGGATACGCAGTATTTT
clone_size: .; d_call: .; j_call: TRBJ1-2; v_call: TRBV20-1; cdr3_aa: CSAHDRSGNYGYAF; cdr3_nt: TGCAGTGCCCACGACAGGTCGGGTAACTATGGCTACGCCTTC